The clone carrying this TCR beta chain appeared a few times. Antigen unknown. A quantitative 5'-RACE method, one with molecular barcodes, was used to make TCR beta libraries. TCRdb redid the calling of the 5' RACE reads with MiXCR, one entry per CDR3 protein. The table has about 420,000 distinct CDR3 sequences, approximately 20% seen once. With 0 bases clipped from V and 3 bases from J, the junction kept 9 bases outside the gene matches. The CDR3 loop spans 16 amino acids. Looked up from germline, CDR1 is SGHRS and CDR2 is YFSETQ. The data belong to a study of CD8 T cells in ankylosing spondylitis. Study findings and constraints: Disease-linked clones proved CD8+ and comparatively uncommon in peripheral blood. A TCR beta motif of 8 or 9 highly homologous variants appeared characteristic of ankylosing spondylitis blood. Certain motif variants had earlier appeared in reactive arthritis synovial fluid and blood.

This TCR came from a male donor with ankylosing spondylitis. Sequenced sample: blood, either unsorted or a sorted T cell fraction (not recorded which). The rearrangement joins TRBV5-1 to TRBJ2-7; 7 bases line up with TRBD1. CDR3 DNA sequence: TGCGCCAGCAGCTTGGAGGTCGGACAGGCATACTACGAGCAGTACTTC. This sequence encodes CASSLEVGQAYYEQYF.